A selection of T cell receptor beta chains follows, all from one sample in a study of shared clonotypes between healthy human individuals. Clones were read by immunoSEQ multiplex PCR, and TCRdb kept only the in-frame ones, dropping some. Among roughly 2 million clones listed, approximately 95% were seen once. Sample: naive CD8+ T cells sorted from blood. Receptors originate from a man between 18 and 29 years old in good health. The conserved cysteine and the conserved F or W are not part of the CDR3 here.

>TRBV28
ASREGPLSSYEQY
>TRBV6-5
ASSYSGLSYNEQF
>TRBV9
ASSPRGEYRETQY
>TRBV27
ASSLLVSSGTEAF
>TRBV7-6
ASSLGREGNYNEQF
>TRBV6-4
ASSRVYGDYGYT
>TRBV10-3
ATLVGSGDSYNEQF
>TRBV13
ASSLDPPWGGAAGNSYEQY
>TRBV7-6
ASSFGGAEETQY
>TRBV27
ASSLMLAGEQY
>TRBV7-9
ASSFQSSEEKLF
>TRBV4-1
ASSLPYGGTGNTIY
>TRBV11-2
ASSLDSVTSTTDTQY
>TRBV19
ASSSDNYEQY
>TRBV19
ASSMGTGDTGELF
>TRBV27
ASSLYSGDYNEQF
>TRBV14
ASSQVLGGADEQY
>TRBV5-1
ASSLGDRAGEQY